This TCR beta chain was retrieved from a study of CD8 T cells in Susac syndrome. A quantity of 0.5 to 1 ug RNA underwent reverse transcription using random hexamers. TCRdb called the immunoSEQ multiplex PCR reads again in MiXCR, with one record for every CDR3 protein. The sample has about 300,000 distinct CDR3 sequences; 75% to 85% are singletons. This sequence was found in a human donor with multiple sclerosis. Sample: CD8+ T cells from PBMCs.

CDR3 sequence reads: CSAPPLAGGRASYNEQFF. CDR3 nucleotides: TGCAGTGCTCCCCCCCTAGCGGGAGGGCGAGCATCCTACAATGAGCAGTTCTTC. V gene TRBV20-1 combines with J gene TRBJ2-1; 12 bases map to TRBD2. Germline V CDR1 and CDR2: DFQATT, SNEGSKA (reference sequence). The V segment lost 5 bases and the J segment 1 base; nucleotides outside the gene matches: 12. The CDR3 spans 18 residues.